The clone carrying this T cell receptor beta chain was found once. Its antigen is currently unknown. The conserved phenylalanine or tryptophan normally closing the CDR3 is absent here, so this likely arose from a read error. The limits of the CDR3 on the DNA are not certain, so only TCRdb's listed CDR3 is given. Germline CDR1 is MNHNS and CDR2 is SASEGT. 14 amino acids form the CDR3, both terminal residues included. The template was RNA from unsorted bulk tissue. A modified ARM-PCR protocol with three rounds of nested PCR amplified TCRbeta. TCRdb used MiXCR to reprocess the multiplex PCR reads, holding one entry per CDR3 protein. Counted here are about 70,000 distinct CDR3 sequences, less than 80% occurring once; the ten biggest clones make up 28%. The data were obtained in a study of tumor and adjacent non-tumor tissue in lung cancer. At the level of the study: There were approximately twelve adenocarcinoma, a couple of squamous cell carcinoma and 1 small cell lung cancer cases. On average, productive TCRbeta reads reached a few million per sample.

Study-wide points: Significantly higher TCR diversity was found in tumor than normal lung. In normal lung, the top 100 clones were significantly more dominant than in tumor.

The V call is TRBV6-1, the J call TRBJ1-1; TRBD1 reflects the table's D call only, with no check against the DNA. Input material: lung tumor tissue. This TCR came from a man aged 55 to 70 with non-small cell lung cancer. This chain's CDR3 is CASSPGTGNTEAIY.